This TCR beta chain was identified in a study of technical replicates of blood from a few donors. There are 12 residues in the CDR3. CDR1 is SNHLY, CDR2 FYNNEI, per germline. The V and J ends lost 4 bases and 4 bases respectively, with 8 bases between them. Measured with immunoSEQ multiplex PCR; TCRdb has only the in-frame clones, and not every one. The sample lists about 79,000 clones; roughly 94% were seen once. The V gene is TRBV2, the J gene TRBJ2-7; D gene uncertain. The sequenced material came from T cells isolated from PBMCs. The sequence derives from a human donor in good health. The CDR3 region has the DNA TGTGCCAGCAGTGGGCTCTTGTACGAGCAGTACTTC. Translation gives CASSGLLYEQYF.